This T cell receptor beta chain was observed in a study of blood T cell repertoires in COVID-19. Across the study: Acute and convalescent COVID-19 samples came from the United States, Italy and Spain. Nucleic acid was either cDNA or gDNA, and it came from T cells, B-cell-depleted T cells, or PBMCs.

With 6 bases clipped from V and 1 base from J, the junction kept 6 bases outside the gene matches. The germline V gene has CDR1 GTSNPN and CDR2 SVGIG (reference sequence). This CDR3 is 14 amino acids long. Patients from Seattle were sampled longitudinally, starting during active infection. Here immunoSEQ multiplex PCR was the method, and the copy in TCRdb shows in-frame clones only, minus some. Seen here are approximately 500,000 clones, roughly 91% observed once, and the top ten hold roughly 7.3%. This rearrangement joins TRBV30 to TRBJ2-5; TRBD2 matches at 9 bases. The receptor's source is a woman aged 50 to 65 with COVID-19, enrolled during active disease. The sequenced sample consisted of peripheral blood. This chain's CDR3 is CACQRGAIQETQYF. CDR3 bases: TGTGCCTGTCAGCGGGGGGCGATCCAAGAGACCCAGTACTTC.